This T cell receptor beta chain appears in the sequencing data of a study of beta chain features in type 1 diabetes. Overall study results and limits: When Type 1 diabetes patients were examined, their TCRB CDR3s proved moderately but significantly shorter in all four CD4+ subsets.

The sequenced template was cDNA made from the entire isolated RNA. Produced via immunoSEQ multiplex PCR; TCRdb's table is partial and in-frame only. The sample carries about 660,000 clones, 11% to 15% recorded once. The CDR3 has 13 amino acids. Germline V gene sequence: CDR1 GTSNPN, CDR2 SVGIG (reference sequence). Trimming took off 4 bases at V and 4 bases at J, with 12 bases between the two ends. This clone was observed a handful of times. Antigen specificity is unknown. What was sequenced was naive CD4+ T cells from blood. This receptor was identified in a man in his late teens or twenties with type 1 diabetes. The gene calls are TRBV30 and TRBJ2-3; D is possibly TRBD2 (5 bases). CDR3 region: CAWTRGSADTQYF. In DNA form, the CDR3 reads TGTGCCTGGACCCGGGGTAGCGCAGATACGCAGTATTTT.